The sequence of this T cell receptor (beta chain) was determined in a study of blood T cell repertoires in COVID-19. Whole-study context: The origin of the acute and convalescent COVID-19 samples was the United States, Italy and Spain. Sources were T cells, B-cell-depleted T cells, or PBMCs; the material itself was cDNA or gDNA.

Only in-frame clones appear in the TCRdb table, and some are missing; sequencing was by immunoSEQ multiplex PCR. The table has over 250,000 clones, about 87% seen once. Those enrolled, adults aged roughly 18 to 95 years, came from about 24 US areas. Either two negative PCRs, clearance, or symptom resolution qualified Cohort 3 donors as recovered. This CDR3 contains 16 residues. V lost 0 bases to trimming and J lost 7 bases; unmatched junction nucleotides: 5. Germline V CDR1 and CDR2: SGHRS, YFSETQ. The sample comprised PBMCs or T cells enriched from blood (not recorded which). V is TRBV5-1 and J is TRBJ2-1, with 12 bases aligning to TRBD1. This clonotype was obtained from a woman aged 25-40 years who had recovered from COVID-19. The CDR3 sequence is CASSLAGTGGRNEQFF. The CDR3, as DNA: TGCGCCAGCAGCTTGGCCGGGACAGGGGGCCGGAATGAGCAGTTCTTC.